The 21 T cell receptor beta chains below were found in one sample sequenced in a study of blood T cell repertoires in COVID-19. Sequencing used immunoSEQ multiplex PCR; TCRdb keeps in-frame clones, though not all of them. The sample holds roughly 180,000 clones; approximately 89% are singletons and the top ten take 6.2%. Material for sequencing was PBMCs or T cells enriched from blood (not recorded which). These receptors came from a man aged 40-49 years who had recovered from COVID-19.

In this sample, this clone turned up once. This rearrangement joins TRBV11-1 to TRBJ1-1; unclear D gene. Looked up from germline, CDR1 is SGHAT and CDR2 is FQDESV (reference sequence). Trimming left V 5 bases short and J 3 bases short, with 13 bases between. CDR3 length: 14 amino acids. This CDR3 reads CASSPDPGYTEAFF. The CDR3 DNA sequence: TGTGCCAGCAGCCCAGACCCGGGTTACACTGAAGCTTTCTTT. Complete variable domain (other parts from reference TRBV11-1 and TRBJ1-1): EAEVAQSPRYKITEKSQAVAFWCDPISGHATLYWYRQILGQGPELLVQFQDESVVDDSQLPKDRFSAERLKGVDSTLKIQPAELGDSAMYLCASSPDPGYTEAFFGQGTRLTVV.

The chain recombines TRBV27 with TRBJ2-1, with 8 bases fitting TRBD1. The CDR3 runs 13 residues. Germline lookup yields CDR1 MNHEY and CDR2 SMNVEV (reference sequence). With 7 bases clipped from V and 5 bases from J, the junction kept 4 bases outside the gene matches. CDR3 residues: CASTSDRDNEQFF. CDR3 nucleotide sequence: TGTGCCAGCACCTCGGACAGGGACAATGAGCAGTTCTTC.

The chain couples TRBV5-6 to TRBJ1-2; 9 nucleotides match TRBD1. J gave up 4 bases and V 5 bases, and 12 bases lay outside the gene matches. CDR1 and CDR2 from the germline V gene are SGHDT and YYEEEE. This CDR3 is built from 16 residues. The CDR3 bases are TGTGCCAGCAGACGGACAGGGGTTGACATTTCCTATGGCTACACCTTC. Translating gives CASRRTGVDISYGYTF.

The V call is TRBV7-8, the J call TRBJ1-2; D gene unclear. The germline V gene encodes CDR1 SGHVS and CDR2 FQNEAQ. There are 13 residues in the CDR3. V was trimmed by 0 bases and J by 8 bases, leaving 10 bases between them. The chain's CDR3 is CASSLATAGGYTF. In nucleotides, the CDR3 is TGTGCCAGCAGCTTAGCGACCGCGGGAGGCTACACCTTC.

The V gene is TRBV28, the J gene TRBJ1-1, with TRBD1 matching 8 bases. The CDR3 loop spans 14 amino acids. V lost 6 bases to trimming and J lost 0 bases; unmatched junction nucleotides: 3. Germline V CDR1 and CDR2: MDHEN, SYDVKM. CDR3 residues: CASSSGQVNTEAFF. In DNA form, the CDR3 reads TGTGCCAGCAGCTCGGGACAGGTGAACACTGAAGCTTTCTTT.

The CDR3 loop is CAWSVPDSLKSPLHF. The CDR3 DNA follows: TGTGCCTGGAGTGTCCCGGACAGCTTAAAATCACCCCTCCACTTT. The rearrangement uses TRBV30 and TRBJ1-6, with D possibly TRBD1 on 6 matching bases. This CDR3 is 15 amino acids long. Germline V gene sequence: CDR1 GTSNPN, CDR2 SVGIG (reference sequence). The germline V and J ends were trimmed by 0 bases and 10 bases, with 16 bases remaining between them.

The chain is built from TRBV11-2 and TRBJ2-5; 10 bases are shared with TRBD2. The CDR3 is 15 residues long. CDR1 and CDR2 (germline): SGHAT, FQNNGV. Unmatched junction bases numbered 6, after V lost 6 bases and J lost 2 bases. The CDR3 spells CASRQAGGLQETQYF. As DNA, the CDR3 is TGTGCCAGCAGGCAAGCGGGAGGGTTGCAAGAGACCCAGTACTTC.

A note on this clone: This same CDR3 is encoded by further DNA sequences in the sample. Written as DNA, the CDR3 is TGTGCCAGCAGCAGGGACAGTAGCAATCAGCCCCAGCATTTT. It codes for CASSRDSSNQPQHF. This rearrangement joins TRBV7-2 to TRBJ1-5; 7 nucleotides line up with TRBD1. Germline V gene sequence: CDR1 SGHTA, CDR2 FQGNSA. The J segment lost 0 bases and the V segment lost 5 bases, leaving 1 base of the junction unmatched. The CDR3 is 14 amino acids.

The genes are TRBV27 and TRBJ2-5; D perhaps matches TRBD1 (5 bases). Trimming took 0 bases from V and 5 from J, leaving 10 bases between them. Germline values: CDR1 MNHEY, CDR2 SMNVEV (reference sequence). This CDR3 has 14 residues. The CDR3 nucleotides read TGTGCCAGCAGTTTATCCAGGGTAGTCGAGACCCAGTACTTC. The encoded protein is CASSLSRVVETQYF.

CDR3 coding DNA: TGTGCCAGCAGCCGCGGCTGGTCGGAGAAAGAGACCCAGTACTTC. Protein: CASSRGWSEKETQYF. The V gene is TRBV7-9, the J gene TRBJ2-5; no definite D call. In germline, CDR1 is SEHNR, CDR2 FQNEAQ (reference sequence). V lost 5 bases to trimming and J lost 3 bases, with 16 bases between them. This CDR3 spans 15 amino acids.

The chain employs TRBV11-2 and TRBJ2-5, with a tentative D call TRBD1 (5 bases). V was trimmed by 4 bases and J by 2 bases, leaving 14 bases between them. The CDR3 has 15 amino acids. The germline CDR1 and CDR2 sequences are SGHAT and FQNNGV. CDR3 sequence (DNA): TGTGCCAGCAGCTCCGGTAGGGGATTACAAGAGACCCAGTACTTC. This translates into CASSSGRGLQETQYF.

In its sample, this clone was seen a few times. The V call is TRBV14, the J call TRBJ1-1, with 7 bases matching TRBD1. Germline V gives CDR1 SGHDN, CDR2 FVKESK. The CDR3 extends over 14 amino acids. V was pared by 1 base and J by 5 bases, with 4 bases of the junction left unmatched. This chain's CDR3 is CASSQGQGLTEAFF. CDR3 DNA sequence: TGTGCCAGCAGCCAAGGACAGGGCCTAACTGAAGCTTTCTTT.

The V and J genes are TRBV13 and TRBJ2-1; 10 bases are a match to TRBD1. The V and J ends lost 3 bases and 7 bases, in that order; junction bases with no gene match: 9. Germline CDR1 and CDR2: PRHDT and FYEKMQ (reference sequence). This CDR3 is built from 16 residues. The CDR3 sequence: CASSLQRGTGANEQFF. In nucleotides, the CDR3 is TGTGCCAGCAGCTTGCAAAGGGGGACAGGGGCAAATGAGCAGTTCTTC. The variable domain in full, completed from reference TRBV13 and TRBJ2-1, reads AAGVIQSPRHLIKEKRETATLKCYPIPRHDTVYWYQQGPGQDPQFLISFYEKMQSDKGSIPDRFSAQQFSDYHSELNMSSLELGDSALYFCASSLQRGTGANEQFFGPGTRLTVL.

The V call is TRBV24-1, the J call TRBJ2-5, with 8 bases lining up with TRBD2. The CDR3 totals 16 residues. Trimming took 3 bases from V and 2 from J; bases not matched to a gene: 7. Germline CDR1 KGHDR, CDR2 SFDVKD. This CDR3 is CATSDSSGAPQETQYF. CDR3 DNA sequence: TGTGCCACCAGTGATAGTAGCGGGGCACCACAAGAGACCCAGTACTTC.

CDR3 nucleotide sequence: TGTGCCAGCAGCCAGGGACAGTCCTACGAGCAGTACTTC. This translates into CASSQGQSYEQYF. The rearrangement uses TRBV5-6 and TRBJ2-7, with 7 bases matching TRBD1. The junction had 2 bases not matched to a gene; V was cut back by 4 bases and J by 1 base. This CDR3 is built from 13 residues. Looked up from germline, CDR1 is SGHDT and CDR2 is YYEEEE.

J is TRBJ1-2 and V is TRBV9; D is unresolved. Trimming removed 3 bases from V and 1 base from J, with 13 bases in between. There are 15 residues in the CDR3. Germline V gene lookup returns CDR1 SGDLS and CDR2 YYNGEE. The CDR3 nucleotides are TGTGCCAGCAGCGCAGGAGGGATAGGTAACTATGGCTACACCTTC. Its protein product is CASSAGGIGNYGYTF.

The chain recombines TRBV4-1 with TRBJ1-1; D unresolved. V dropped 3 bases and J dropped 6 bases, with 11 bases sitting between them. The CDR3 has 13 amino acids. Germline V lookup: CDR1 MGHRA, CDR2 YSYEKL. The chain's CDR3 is CASSQPMAAEAFF. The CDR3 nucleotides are TGCGCCAGCAGCCAGCCTATGGCGGCTGAAGCTTTCTTT.

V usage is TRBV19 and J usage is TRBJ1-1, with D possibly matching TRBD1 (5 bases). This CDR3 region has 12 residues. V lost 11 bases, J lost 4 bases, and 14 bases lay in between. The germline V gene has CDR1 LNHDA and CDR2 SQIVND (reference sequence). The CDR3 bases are TGTGCCGTACAAGGGGTTCGCACTGAAGCTTTCTTT. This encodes CAVQGVRTEAFF.

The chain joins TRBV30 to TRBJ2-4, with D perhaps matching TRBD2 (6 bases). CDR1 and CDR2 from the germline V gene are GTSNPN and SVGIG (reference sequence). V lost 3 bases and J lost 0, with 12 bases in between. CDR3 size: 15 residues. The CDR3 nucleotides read TGTGCCTGGAGCAAACGGGGGAGAGCCAAAAACATTCAGTACTTC. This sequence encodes CAWSKRGRAKNIQYF.

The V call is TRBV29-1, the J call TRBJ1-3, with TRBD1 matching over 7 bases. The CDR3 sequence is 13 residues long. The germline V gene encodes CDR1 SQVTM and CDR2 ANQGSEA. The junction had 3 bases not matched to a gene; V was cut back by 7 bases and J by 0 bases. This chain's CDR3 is CSARDSSGNTIYF. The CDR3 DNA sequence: TGCAGCGCACGGGACAGCTCTGGAAACACCATATATTTT.

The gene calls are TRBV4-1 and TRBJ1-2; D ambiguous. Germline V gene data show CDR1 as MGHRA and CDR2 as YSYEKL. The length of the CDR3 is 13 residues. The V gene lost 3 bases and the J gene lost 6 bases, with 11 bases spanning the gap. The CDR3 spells CASSHRGSDGYTF. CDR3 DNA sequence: TGCGCCAGCAGCCATAGAGGGTCTGATGGCTACACCTTC.